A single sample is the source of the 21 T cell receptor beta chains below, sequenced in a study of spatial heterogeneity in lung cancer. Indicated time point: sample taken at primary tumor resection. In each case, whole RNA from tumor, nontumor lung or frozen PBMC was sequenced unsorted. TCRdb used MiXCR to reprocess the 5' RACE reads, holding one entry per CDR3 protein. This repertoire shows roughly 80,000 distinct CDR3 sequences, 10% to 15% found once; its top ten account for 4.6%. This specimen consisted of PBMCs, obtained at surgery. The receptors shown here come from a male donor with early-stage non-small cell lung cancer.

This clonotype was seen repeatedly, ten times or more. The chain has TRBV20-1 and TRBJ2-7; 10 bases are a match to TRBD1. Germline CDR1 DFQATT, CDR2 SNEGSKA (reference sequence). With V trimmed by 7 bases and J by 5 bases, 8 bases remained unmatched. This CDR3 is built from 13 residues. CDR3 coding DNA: TGCAGTGTCCTCGGACAGGGGGGGGACGAGCAGTACTTC. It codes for CSVLGQGGDEQYF.

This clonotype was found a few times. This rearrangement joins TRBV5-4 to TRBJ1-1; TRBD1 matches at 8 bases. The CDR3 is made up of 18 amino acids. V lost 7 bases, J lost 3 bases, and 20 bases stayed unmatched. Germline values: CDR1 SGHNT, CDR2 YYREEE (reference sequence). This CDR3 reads CASGLQSTGVGGHTEAFF. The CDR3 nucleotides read TGTGCCAGCGGCCTTCAATCGACAGGGGTGGGGGGGCACACTGAAGCTTTCTTT.

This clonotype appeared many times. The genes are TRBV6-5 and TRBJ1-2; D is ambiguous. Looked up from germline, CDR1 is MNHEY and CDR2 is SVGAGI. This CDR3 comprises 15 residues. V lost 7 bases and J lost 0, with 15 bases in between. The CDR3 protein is CASTFGRIANYGYTF. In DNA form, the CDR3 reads TGTGCCAGCACCTTTGGACGGATAGCTAACTATGGCTACACCTTC.

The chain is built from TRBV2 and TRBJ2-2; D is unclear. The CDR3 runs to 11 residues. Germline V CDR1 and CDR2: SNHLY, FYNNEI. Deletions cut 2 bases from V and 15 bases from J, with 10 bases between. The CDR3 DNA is TGTGCCAGCAGTGAAATGTACCAGGTGTTTTTT. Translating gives CASSEMYQVFF.

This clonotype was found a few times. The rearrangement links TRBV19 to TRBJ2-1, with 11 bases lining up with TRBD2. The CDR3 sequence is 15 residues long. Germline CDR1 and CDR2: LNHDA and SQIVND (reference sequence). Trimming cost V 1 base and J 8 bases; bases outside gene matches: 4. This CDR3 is CASSIGLAGSHEQFF. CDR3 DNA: TGTGCCAGTAGTATAGGACTAGCGGGATCCCATGAGCAGTTCTTC.

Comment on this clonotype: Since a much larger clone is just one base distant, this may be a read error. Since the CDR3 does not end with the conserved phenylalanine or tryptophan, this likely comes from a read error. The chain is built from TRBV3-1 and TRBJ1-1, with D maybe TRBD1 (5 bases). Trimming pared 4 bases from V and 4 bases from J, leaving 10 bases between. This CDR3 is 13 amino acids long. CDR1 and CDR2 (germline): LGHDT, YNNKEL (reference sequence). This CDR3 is CASSRQRRTEAFL. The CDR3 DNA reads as TGTGCCAGCAGCCGACAGAGGCGCACTGAAGCTTTCTTA.

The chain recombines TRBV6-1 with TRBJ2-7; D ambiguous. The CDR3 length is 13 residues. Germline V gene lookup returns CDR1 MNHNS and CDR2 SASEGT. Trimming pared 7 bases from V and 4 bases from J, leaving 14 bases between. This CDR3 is CASTLPTLYEQYF. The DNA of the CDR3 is TGTGCCAGCACGCTACCCACCCTTTACGAGCAGTACTTC.

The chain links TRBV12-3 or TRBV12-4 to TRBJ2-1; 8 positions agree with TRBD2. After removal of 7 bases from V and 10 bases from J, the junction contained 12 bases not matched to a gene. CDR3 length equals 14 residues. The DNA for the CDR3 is TGTGCCAGCACCGGGACTAGGGCCCCCCAAGAGCAGTTCTTC. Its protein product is CASTGTRAPQEQFF.

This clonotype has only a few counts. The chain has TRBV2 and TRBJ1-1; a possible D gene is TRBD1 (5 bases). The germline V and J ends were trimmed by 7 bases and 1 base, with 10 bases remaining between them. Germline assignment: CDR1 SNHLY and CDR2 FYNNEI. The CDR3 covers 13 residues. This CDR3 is CASIGTQNTEAFF. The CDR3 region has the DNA TGTGCCAGCATTGGGACTCAGAACACTGAAGCTTTCTTT. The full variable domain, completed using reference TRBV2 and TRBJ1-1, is EPEVTQTPSHQVTQMGQEVILRCVPISNHLYFYWYRQILGQKVEFLVSFYNNEISEKSEIFDDQFSVERPDGSNFTLKIRSTKLEDSAMYFCASIGTQNTEAFFGQGTRLTVV.

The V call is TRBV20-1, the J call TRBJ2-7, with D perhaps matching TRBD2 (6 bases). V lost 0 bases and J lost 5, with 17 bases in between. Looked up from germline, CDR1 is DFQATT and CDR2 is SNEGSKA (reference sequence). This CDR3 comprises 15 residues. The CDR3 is CSARDSRGIGDEQYF. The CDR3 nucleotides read TGCAGTGCTAGAGATAGTCGGGGGATAGGCGACGAGCAGTACTTC.

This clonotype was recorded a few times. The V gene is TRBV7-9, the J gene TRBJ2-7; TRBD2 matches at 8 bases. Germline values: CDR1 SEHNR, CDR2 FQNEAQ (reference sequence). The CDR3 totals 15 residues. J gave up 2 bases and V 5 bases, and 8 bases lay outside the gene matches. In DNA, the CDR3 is TGTGCCAGCAGCCCGCCAAGCGGGAGAACCTACGAGCAGTACTTC. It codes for CASSPPSGRTYEQYF.

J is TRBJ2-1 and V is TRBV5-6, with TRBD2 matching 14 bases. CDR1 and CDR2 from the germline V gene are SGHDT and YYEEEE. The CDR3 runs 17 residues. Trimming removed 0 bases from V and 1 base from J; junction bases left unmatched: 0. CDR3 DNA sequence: TGTGCCAGCAGCTTGGGACTAGCGGGAGGGTCCTACAATGAGCAGTTCTTC. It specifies CASSLGLAGGSYNEQFF.

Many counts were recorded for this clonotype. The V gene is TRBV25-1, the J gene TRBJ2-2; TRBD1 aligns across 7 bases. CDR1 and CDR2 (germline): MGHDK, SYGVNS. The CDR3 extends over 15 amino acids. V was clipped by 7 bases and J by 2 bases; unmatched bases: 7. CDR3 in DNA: TGTGCCAGCACCATCCGGACAGGAAACACCGGGGAGCTGTTTTTT. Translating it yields CASTIRTGNTGELFF.

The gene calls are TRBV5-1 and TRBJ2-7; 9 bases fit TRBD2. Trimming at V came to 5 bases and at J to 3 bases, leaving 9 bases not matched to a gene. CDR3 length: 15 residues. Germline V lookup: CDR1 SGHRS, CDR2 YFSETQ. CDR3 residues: CASSSREGGDYEQYF. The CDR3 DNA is TGCGCCAGCAGTTCGCGGGAGGGGGGCGACTACGAGCAGTACTTC.

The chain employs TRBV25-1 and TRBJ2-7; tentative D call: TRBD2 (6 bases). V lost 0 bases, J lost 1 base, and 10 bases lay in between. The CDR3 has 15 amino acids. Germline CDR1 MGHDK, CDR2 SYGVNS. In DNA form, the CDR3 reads TGTGCCAGCAGTGAATATCCAGGAGGGTCCTACGAGCAGTACTTC. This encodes CASSEYPGGSYEQYF.

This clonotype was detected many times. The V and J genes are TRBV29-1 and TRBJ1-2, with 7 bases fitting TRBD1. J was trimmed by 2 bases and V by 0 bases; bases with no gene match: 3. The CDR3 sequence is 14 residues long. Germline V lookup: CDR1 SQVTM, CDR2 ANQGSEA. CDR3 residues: CSVEDPGGNYGYTF. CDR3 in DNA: TGCAGCGTTGAAGATCCAGGGGGGAACTATGGCTACACCTTC.

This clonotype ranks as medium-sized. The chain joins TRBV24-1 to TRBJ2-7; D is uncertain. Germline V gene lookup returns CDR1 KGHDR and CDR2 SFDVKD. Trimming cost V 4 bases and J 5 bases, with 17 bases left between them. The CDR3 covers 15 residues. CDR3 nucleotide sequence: TGTGCCACCAGTGACCCTACGGACGGCGCCCACGAGCAGTACTTC. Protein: CATSDPTDGAHEQYF.

The CDR3 loop is CSVNWRDTEAFF. As DNA, the CDR3 is TGCAGCGTGAATTGGAGGGACACTGAAGCTTTCTTT. This chain joins TRBV29-1 and TRBJ1-1, with D hard to call. The V and J ends lost 6 bases and 3 bases respectively, with 11 bases between them. Per the germline V gene, CDR1 is SQVTM and CDR2 is ANQGSEA. CDR3 length: 12 amino acids.

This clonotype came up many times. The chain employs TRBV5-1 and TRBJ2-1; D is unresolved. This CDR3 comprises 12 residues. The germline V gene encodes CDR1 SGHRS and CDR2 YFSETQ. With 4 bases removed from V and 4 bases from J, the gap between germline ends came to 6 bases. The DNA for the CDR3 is TGCGCCAGCAGCGGTAATTACAATGAGCAGTTCTTC. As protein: CASSGNYNEQFF.

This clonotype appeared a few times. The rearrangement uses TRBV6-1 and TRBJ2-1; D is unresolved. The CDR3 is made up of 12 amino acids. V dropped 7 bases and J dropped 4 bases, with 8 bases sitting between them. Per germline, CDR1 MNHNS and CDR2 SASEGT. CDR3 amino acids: CASMKVYNEQFF. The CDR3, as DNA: TGTGCCAGCATGAAGGTTTACAATGAGCAGTTCTTC.

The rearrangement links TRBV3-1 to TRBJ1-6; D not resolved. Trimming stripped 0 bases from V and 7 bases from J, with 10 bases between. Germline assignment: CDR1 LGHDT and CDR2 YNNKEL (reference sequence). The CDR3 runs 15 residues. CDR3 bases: TGTGCCAGCAGCCAAGATCGAAAAGGAAATTCACCCCTCCACTTT. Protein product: CASSQDRKGNSPLHF.